This T cell receptor (beta chain) comes out of a study of blood T cell repertoires in COVID-19. In the case of this clone: This CDR3 is also generated by other DNA sequences in the sample.

CDR3 length: 13 residues. Germline loops: CDR1 SGHDT, CDR2 YYEEEE. Trimming took off 5 bases at V and 5 bases at J, with 13 bases between the two ends. Cohorts were based on clinical histories the participants reported. Original data processing: Quantification of nucleated cells was approximated via reference gene primer amplification. The protocol was immunoSEQ multiplex PCR, while the TCRdb copy is restricted to in-frame clones and leaves out a portion. V and J calls and clone size are as listed in that table; D and trimming were resolved from the DNA. This sample has a few hundred thousand clones, with 80% to 90% found just once.

The TCR was taken from a man aged 25 to 40 who had recovered from COVID-19. This chain links TRBV5-6 with TRBJ2-5; D is unclear. Sequencing used PBMCs or T cells enriched from blood (not recorded which). This CDR3 reads CASSLRNGETQYF. The DNA for the CDR3 is TGTGCCAGCAGTTTAAGAAACGGGGAGACCCAGTACTTC.